This is a list of T cell receptor beta chains from one sample in a study of T cells in Graves' hyperthyroidism and ophthalmopathy. TCRdb independently ran MiXCR on the multiplex PCR reads; one entry per CDR3 protein. The sample lists hundreds of thousands of distinct CDR3 sequences, 16% seen once, with around a sixth in the top ten. Sequencing was performed on blood. The receptors stem from a woman younger than 30 with Graves' hyperthyroidism. CDR3s include the opening cysteine and the closing phenylalanine or tryptophan. The D gene is left open where the match is weak. Not every row has a clone size; where given, it reads once, few, many or a size class.

V gene,D gene,clone size,J gene,CDR3 length,CDR3 DNA,CDR3 protein
TRBV2,NA,many,TRBJ1-6,17,TGTGCCAGCAGTGAAGCTCTGGCAGGGACGGTTAGTTCACCCCTCCACTTT,CASSEALAGTVSSPLHF
TRBV6-1,NA,NA,TRBJ1-2,14,TGTGCCAGCAGTGACTACGGTTCTAACTATGGCTACACCTTC,CASSDYGSNYGYTF
TRBV28,NA,many,TRBJ1-1,14,TGTGCCAGCAGTTTATCCCGTCGTAACACTGAAGCTTTCTTT,CASSLSRRNTEAFF
TRBV2,TRBD2,few,TRBJ2-1,19,TGTGCCAGCAGTGAAGAGGAGACTAGCGGGAGAGGAGTTTACAATGAGCAGTTCTTC,CASSEEETSGRGVYNEQFF
TRBV5-1,TRBD2,many,TRBJ2-3,19,TGCGCCAGCAGCTTGAGGCTAGCGGGAGCCACCGGTTCCACAGATACGCAGTATTTT,CASSLRLAGATGSTDTQYF
TRBV2,NA,many,TRBJ2-7,13,TGTGCCAGCAGTGGGCAGGGGATATACGAGCAGTACTTC,CASSGQGIYEQYF
TRBV19,NA,NA,TRBJ2-2,14,TGTGCCAGTAGTTCCGGAGGCCTTACCGGGGAGCTGTTTTTT,CASSSGGLTGELFF
TRBV3-1,NA,NA,TRBJ2-7,14,TGTGCCAGCAGCACCAGACTAGGAACGGGCGAGCAGTACTTC,CASSTRLGTGEQYF
TRBV20-1,NA,few,TRBJ2-1,16,TGCAGTGCTAGAGAACGAACAGGACGACTTTACAATGAGCAGTTCTTC,CSARERTGRLYNEQFF
TRBV7-9,TRBD1,NA,TRBJ2-6,17,TGTGCCAGCAGCTCGCCTTACAGGGGTACTGGGGCCAACGTCCTGACTTTC,CASSSPYRGTGANVLTF
TRBV29-1,NA,NA,TRBJ2-3,13,TGCAGCGTTGACGGAGCGGGCACAGATACGCAGTATTTT,CSVDGAGTDTQYF
TRBV20-1,NA,many,TRBJ2-7,13,TGCAGTGCTAGAGCCCAAGGCGAGTACGAGCAGTACTTC,CSARAQGEYEQYF
TRBV6-6,NA,many,TRBJ2-5,14,TGTGCCAGCAGTTACGCCAGGGGGGCGGAGACCCAGTACTTC,CASSYARGAETQYF
TRBV24-1,NA,few,TRBJ2-5,16,TGTGCCACCAGTGATTTCGGACGGAGAAACCAAGAGACCCAGTACTTC,CATSDFGRRNQETQYF
TRBV4-1,NA,NA,TRBJ2-1,17,TGCGCCAGCAGCCAACCCGCTGGGCGACCGAGCTACAATGAGCAGTTCTTC,CASSQPAGRPSYNEQFF
TRBV5-8,NA,many,TRBJ2-7,12,TGTGCCAGCAGCTTCCCCGCGGACGAGCAGTACTTC,CASSFPADEQYF
TRBV28,TRBD1,many,TRBJ1-5,16,TGTGCCAGCAGTTTGGCAGGGGGCTTTAACAATCAGCCCCAGCATTTT,CASSLAGGFNNQPQHF
TRBV12-3/TRBV12-4,NA,few,TRBJ1-1,13,TGTGCCAGCAGAACAGGGTTCCGGACTGAAGCTTTCTTT,CASRTGFRTEAFF
TRBV6-2/TRBV6-3,NA,many,TRBJ1-5,19,TGTGCCAGCAGTTACGCCAAGTTCAAACCCGGACAGTACAATCAGCCCCAGCATTTT,CASSYAKFKPGQYNQPQHF
TRBV6-1,NA,NA,TRBJ2-3,13,TGTGCCAGCAGCCCCGTTACCACAGATACGCAGTATTTT,CASSPVTTDTQYF
TRBV12-3/TRBV12-4,NA,many,TRBJ2-3,15,TGTGCCAGCAGTTTCTCTAGACCCCGGGGAGATACGCAGTATTTT,CASSFSRPRGDTQYF
TRBV2,NA,many,TRBJ1-4,15,TGTGCCAGCAGTGAAGTGTCGCGGGCTAATGAAAAACTGTTTTTT,CASSEVSRANEKLFF
TRBV19,TRBD2,once,TRBJ2-1,16,TGTGCCAGTAGTATGGGAGGGCCTGCCCCCTACAATGAGCAGTTCTTC,CASSMGGPAPYNEQFF
TRBV19,TRBD1,NA,TRBJ1-2,14,TGTGCCAGTAGTAGGGACAGGGGGGCCTATGGCTACACCTTC,CASSRDRGAYGYTF
TRBV20-1,TRBD2,NA,TRBJ2-7,15,TGCAGTGTTGCGACCGGGACTAGCGGTTCCTACGAGCAGTACTTC,CSVATGTSGSYEQYF
TRBV7-2,NA,few,TRBJ2-7,15,TGTGCCAGCAGCTTAATTTTGTCGGAACCCTACGAGCAGTACTTC,CASSLILSEPYEQYF
TRBV12-3/TRBV12-4,TRBD1,many,TRBJ2-1,15,TGTGCCAGCAGCCCGACCGGGACAGCATACAATGAGCAGTTCTTC,CASSPTGTAYNEQFF